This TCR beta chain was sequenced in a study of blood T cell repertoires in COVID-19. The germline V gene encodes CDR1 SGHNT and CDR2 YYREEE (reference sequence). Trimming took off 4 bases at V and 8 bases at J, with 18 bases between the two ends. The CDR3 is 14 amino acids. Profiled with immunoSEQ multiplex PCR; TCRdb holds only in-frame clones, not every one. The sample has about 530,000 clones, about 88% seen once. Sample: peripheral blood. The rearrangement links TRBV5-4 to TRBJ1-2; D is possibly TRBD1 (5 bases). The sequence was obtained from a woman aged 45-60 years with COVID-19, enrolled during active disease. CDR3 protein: CASSGSRAGYGYTF. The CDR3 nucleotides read TGTGCCAGCAGCGGGTCCAGGGCTGGGTACGGCTACACCTTC.